This T cell receptor beta chain was retrieved from a study of human T cells and chemical hapten exposure. TCRdb reprocessed the RACE reads via MiXCR and lists one record per CDR3 protein. The table shows a few hundred thousand distinct CDR3 sequences, with about 6% occurring only once. Time point reported: patch test 2, 6 weeks after DPC sensitization. Specified treatment: therapeutic diphenylcyclopropenone sensitization with weekly scalp DPC. Study findings and constraints: TCRs above 1 in 1000 frequency stayed constant with DPC sensitization.

Germline V gives CDR1 MDHEN, CDR2 SYDVKM. The CDR3 is 15 amino acids. Trimming left V 6 bases short and J 3 bases short, with 18 bases between. This clonotype was recorded many times. What it recognizes is unknown. Sequenced material: whole blood, taken in connection with sensitization to the hapten diphenylcyclopropenone (DPC). V is TRBV28 and J is TRBJ2-7, with D hard to call. The TCR sequence derives from a woman under 30 with alopecia areata. Some clones in this sample may be carry-over from other donors' samples. The CDR3 spells CASSPGSLEYYEQYF. DNA of the CDR3: TGTGCCAGCAGCCCTGGGTCCTTGGAGTACTACGAGCAGTACTTC.